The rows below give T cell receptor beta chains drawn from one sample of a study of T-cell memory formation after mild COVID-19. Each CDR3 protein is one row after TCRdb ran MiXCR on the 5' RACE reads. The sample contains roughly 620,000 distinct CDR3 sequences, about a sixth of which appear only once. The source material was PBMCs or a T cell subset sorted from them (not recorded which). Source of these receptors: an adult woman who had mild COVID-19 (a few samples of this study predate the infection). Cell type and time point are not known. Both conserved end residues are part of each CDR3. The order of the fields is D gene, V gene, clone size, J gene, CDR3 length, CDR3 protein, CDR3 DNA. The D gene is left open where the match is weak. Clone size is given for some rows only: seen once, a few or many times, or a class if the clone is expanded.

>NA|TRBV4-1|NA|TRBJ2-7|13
CASSQGRTGEQYF
TGCGCCAGCAGCCAGGGACGGACGGGAGAGCAGTACTTC
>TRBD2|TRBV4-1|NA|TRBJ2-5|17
CASSPVGTSGRQETQYF
TGCGCCAGCAGCCCGGTAGGGACTAGCGGGCGCCAAGAGACCCAGTACTTC
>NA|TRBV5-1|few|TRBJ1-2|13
CASSPGTEYGYTF
TGCGCCAGCAGTCCCGGGACGGAGTATGGCTACACCTTC
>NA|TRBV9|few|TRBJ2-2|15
CASTGERGATGELFF
TGTGCCAGCACCGGGGAGCGAGGGGCCACCGGGGAGCTGTTTTTT
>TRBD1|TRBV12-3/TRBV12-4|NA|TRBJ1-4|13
CASRRTGTEKLFF
TGTGCCAGCAGACGGACAGGGACTGAAAAACTGTTTTTT
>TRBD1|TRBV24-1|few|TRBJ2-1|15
CATRMTGTGDDEQFF
TGTGCCACCAGGATGACCGGGACAGGGGATGATGAGCAGTTCTTC
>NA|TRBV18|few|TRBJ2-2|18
CASSPLTLASDNTGELFF
TGTGCCAGCTCACCTCTCACACTAGCATCGGATAACACCGGGGAGCTGTTTTTT
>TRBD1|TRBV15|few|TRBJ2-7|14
CATSRGTGDYEQYF
TGTGCCACCAGCAGAGGAACAGGGGACTACGAGCAGTACTTC
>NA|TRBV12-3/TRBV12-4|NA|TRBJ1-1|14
CASSLWGGNTEAFF
TGTGCCAGCAGTTTATGGGGTGGTAACACTGAAGCTTTCTTT
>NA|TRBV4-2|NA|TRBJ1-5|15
CASSQDLAGYQPQHF
TGTGCCAGCAGCCAAGATTTGGCAGGGTATCAGCCCCAGCATTTT
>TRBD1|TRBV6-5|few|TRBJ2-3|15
CASSYSTGVPDTQYF
TGTGCCAGCAGTTACTCGACAGGGGTCCCAGATACGCAGTATTTT
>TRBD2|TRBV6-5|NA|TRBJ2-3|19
CASSYLSPTSGGGSDTQYF
TGTGCCAGCAGTTACTTGAGCCCCACTAGCGGGGGTGGGTCAGATACGCAGTATTTT
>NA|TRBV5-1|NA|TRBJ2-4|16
CASSLDRATTGNIQYF
TGCGCCAGCAGCTTGGACCGGGCCACAACGGGCAACATTCAGTACTTC
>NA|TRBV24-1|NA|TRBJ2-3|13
CATSDAGPDTQYF
TGTGCCACCAGTGACGCGGGCCCAGATACGCAGTATTTT
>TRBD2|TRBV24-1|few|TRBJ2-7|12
CATQGGSYEQYF
TGTGCCACCCAGGGCGGGAGCTACGAGCAGTACTTC
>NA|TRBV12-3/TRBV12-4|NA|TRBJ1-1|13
CASSFRRGPEAFF
TGTGCCAGCAGTTTTAGAAGGGGTCCTGAAGCTTTCTTT